This T cell receptor (beta chain) derives from a study of T-cell memory formation after mild COVID-19. General study results and limits: Contracting CD8+ clones were enriched in EMRA, CD4+ mainly in CM and EM.

This clonotype was detected only a few times. No antigen is known for it. The length of the CDR3 is 14 residues. The ends were cut back, 1 base at V and 6 bases at J, with 11 bases in the middle. Germline loops: CDR1 SGHRS, CDR2 YFSETQ. Employing constant-segment primers, 5'RACE generated TCR alpha and TCR beta cDNA libraries bearing sample barcodes and UMIs. TCRdb independently ran MiXCR on the 5' RACE reads; one entry per CDR3 protein. In the table there are roughly 350,000 distinct CDR3 sequences, 20% to 25% of which are singletons. The sample comprised PBMCs or a T cell subset sorted from them (not recorded which). The sequence came from an adult woman who had mild COVID-19 (a few samples of this study predate the infection). Cell type and time point are not known. The V and J genes are TRBV5-1 and TRBJ2-1; no clear D. The CDR3 coding sequence is TGCGCCAGCAGCTTGATCGATCCCATCAATGAGCAGTTCTTC. Translated: CASSLIDPINEQFF.